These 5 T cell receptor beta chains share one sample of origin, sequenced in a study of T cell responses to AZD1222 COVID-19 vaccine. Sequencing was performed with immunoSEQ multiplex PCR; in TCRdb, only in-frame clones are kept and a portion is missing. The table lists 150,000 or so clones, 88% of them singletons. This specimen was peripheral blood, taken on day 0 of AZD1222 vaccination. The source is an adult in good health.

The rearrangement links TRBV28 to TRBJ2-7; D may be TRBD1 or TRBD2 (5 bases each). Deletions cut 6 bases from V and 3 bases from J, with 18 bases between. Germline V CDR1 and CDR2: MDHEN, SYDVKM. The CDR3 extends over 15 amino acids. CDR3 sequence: CASSPIRDGRYEQYF. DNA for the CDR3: TGTGCCAGCAGCCCGATCCGGGACGGGCGCTACGAGCAGTACTTC.

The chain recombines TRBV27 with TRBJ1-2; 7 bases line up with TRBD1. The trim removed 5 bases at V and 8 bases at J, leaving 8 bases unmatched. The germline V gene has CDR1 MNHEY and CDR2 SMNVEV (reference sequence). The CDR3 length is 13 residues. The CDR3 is CASSPRQGMGYTF. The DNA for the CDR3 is TGTGCCAGCAGTCCGCGACAGGGTATGGGCTACACCTTC.

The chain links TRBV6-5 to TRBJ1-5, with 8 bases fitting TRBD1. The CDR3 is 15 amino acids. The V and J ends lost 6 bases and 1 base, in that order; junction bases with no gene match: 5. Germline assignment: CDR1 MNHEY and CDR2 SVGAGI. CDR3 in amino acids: CASSHRQGSNQPQHF. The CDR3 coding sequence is TGTGCCAGCAGCCACAGACAGGGGAGCAATCAGCCCCAGCATTTT.

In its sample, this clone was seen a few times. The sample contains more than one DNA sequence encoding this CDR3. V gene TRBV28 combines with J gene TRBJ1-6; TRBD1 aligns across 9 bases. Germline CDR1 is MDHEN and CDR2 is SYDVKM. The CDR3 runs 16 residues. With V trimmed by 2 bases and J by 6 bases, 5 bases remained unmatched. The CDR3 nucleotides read TGTGCCAGCAGTTTACCTACAGGGGGCAGTAATTCACCCCTCCACTTT. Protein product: CASSLPTGGSNSPLHF.

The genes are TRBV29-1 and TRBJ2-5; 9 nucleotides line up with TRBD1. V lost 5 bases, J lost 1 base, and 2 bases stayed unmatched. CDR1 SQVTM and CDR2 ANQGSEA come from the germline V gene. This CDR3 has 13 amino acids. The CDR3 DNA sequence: TGCAGCGTTCGGACAGGGGTCCAAGAGACCCAGTACTTC. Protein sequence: CSVRTGVQETQYF.